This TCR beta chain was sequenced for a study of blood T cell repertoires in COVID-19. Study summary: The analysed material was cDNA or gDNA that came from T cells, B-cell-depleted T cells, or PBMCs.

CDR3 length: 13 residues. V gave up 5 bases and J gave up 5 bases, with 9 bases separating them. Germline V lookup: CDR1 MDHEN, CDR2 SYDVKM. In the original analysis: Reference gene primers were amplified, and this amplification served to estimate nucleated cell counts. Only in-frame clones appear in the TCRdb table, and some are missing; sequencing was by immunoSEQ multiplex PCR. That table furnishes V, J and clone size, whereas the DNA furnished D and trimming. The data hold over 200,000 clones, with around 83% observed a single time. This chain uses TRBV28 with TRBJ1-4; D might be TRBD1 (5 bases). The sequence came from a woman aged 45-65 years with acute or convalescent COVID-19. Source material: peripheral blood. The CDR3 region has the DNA TGTGCCAGCAGTCCGACAGTGAATGAAAAACTGTTTTTT. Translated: CASSPTVNEKLFF.